The present TCR beta chain was sequenced within a study of blood T cell repertoires in COVID-19. Repertoires were generated with immunoSEQ multiplex PCR, while TCRdb's copy carries only in-frame clones and drops some. Of under 300,000 clones in the sample, about 68% are singletons; the top ten hold about 3.1%. The CDR3 runs 11 residues. CDR1 is SQVTM and CDR2 is ANQGSEA in the germline V gene. The germline V and J ends were trimmed by 7 bases and 2 bases, with 8 bases remaining between them. The specimen sequenced was peripheral blood. This sequence originates from a woman older than 75 with acute or convalescent COVID-19. The chain combines TRBV29-1 with TRBJ2-5; D is uncertain. The CDR3 DNA reads as TGCAGCGGCTGGAGACAAGAGACCCAGTACTTC. It codes for CSGWRQETQYF.